The 12 T cell receptor beta chains below come from one sample, sequenced in a study of cytomegalovirus exposure and HLA in healthy donors. Primers: 60 Vbeta forward and 13 Jbeta reverse. Produced via immunoSEQ multiplex PCR; TCRdb's table is partial and in-frame only. The data show over 150,000 clones, just under 85% seen once. Sequencing used PBMCs. The receptors here all came from a girl aged 10 to 17 in good health and CMV-seropositive.

This clone was found a few times. V and J are TRBV7-9 and TRBJ1-4, with TRBD1 matching over 8 bases. This CDR3 is built from 15 residues. Germline CDR1 reads SEHNR; CDR2 reads FQNEAQ (reference sequence). V lost 3 bases and J lost 8; bases outside the gene matches: 8. The CDR3 reads CASSLRQGSEEKLFF. CDR3 DNA: TGTGCCAGCAGCTTGAGACAGGGGAGCGAGGAAAAACTGTTTTTT.

The rearrangement uses TRBV6-1 and TRBJ1-3; maybe TRBD1 (6 bases). V was clipped by 4 bases and J by 4 bases, with 11 bases between them. The CDR3 runs to 14 residues. Germline lookup yields CDR1 MNHNS and CDR2 SASEGT. CDR3 protein: CASSAAGDGNTIYF. CDR3 bases: TGTGCCAGCAGTGCTGCAGGGGACGGAAACACCATATATTTT.

This sequence joins TRBV6-1 and TRBJ1-6; TRBD1 aligns across 7 bases. Germline loops: CDR1 MNHNS, CDR2 SASEGT. The CDR3 loop spans 15 amino acids. The J segment lost 8 bases and the V segment lost 1 base, leaving 5 bases of the junction unmatched. The CDR3 DNA reads TGTGCCAGCAGTGAAGGAGGGACAGCTTATTCACCCCTCCACTTT. Translated: CASSEGGTAYSPLHF.

This clone was recorded once. The rearrangement links TRBV9 to TRBJ2-3, with 14 bases aligning to TRBD2. The CDR3 extends over 18 amino acids. Germline V gives CDR1 SGDLS, CDR2 YYNGEE. The V segment lost 3 bases and the J segment 2 bases; nucleotides outside the gene matches: 8. Here the CDR3 reads CASSDPLTSGGDTDTQYF. Here the CDR3 DNA reads TGTGCCAGCAGCGACCCTCTGACTAGCGGGGGGGACACAGATACGCAGTATTTT.

The chain joins TRBV7-2 to TRBJ2-7, with 7 bases matching TRBD2. CDR1 SGHTA and CDR2 FQGNSA come from the germline V gene. The V and J ends lost 6 bases and 7 bases, in that order; junction bases with no gene match: 12. The CDR3 sequence is 14 residues long. The CDR3: CASSSEGRAGEQYF. The CDR3, as DNA: TGTGCCAGCAGTTCCGAGGGGAGGGCGGGGGAGCAGTACTTC.

The chain combines TRBV29-1 with TRBJ1-1, with D maybe TRBD1 (6 bases). V was cut by 3 bases and J by 0 bases, with 17 bases left in between. Germline V CDR1 and CDR2: SQVTM, ANQGSEA. There are 16 residues in the CDR3. The CDR3 DNA reads as TGCAGCGTTGATGGGGATTGGGGGACAATGAACACTGAAGCTTTCTTT. It is translated as CSVDGDWGTMNTEAFF.

This clone was seen more than once but under ten times. The chain recombines TRBV5-8 with TRBJ2-5; no definite D call. This CDR3 is built from 14 residues. Germline V lookup: CDR1 SGHTS, CDR2 YDEGEE. V gave up 2 bases and J gave up 5 bases, with 13 bases separating them. Here the CDR3 DNA reads TGTGCCAGCAGCTTCAACAGTCTTCCGGAGACCCAGTACTTC. This encodes CASSFNSLPETQYF.

This sequence joins TRBV14 and TRBJ1-2, with D possibly being TRBD1 (5 bases). V lost 5 bases, J lost 4 bases, and 17 bases lay in between. The CDR3 loop spans 15 amino acids. Germline loops: CDR1 SGHDN, CDR2 FVKESK. CDR3 bases: TGTGCCAGCAGCGAGTCCGGGGGATTAGGCTATGGCTACACCTTC. It yields the protein CASSESGGLGYGYTF.

The V and J genes are TRBV11-2 and TRBJ1-1; 9 nucleotides align to TRBD1. Germline V gene data show CDR1 as SGHAT and CDR2 as FQNNGV. Trimming cost V 3 bases and J 5 bases; bases outside gene matches: 7. This CDR3 contains 15 residues. The CDR3 DNA sequence: TGTGCCAGCAGCTTGGTGGGACAGGGCGGAACTGAAGCTTTCTTT. Translated: CASSLVGQGGTEAFF.

The gene calls are TRBV5-6 and TRBJ1-2; no clear D gene. V lost 0 bases to trimming and J lost 2 bases, with 5 bases between them. The V gene's germline CDR1 is SGHDT and CDR2 YYEEEE. This CDR3 is built from 13 residues. In DNA form, the CDR3 reads TGTGCCAGCAGCTTGGCACAGAACTATGGCTACACCTTC. Its protein is CASSLAQNYGYTF.

The chain carries TRBV13 and TRBJ2-3; TRBD1 agrees at 10 bases. The CDR3 covers 18 residues. The germline CDR1 and CDR2 sequences are PRHDT and FYEKMQ (reference sequence). Losses at the gene ends were 4 bases for V and 4 bases for J; bases not matched to a gene: 14. The CDR3 reads CASSSQLKAGTGADTQYF. The CDR3, as DNA: TGTGCCAGCAGCTCCCAACTCAAAGCCGGGACAGGGGCAGATACGCAGTATTTT.

The chain recombines TRBV4-1 with TRBJ2-1, with a possible D match to TRBD2 (6 bases). This CDR3 has 16 amino acids. Germline V gene lookup returns CDR1 MGHRA and CDR2 YSYEKL. V shed 1 base and J shed 3 bases, with 13 bases lying between them. The CDR3 coding sequence is TGCGCCAGCAGCCAAGTTCCAGCCGGGAGCTACAATGAGCAGTTCTTC. This codes for CASSQVPAGSYNEQFF.